The rows below give T cell receptor beta chains drawn from one sample of a study of beta chain features in type 1 diabetes. Repertoires were generated with immunoSEQ multiplex PCR, while TCRdb's copy carries only in-frame clones and drops some. This sample has fewer than 400,000 clones, with roughly a tenth found just once. Specimen: central memory CD4+ T cells from blood. All receptors come from a man between 25 and 39 years old with type 1 diabetes. Both conserved end residues are part of each CDR3. The D gene is left open where the match is weak. A row's size may be missing; if present it is once, few, many or a size class.

>.|TRBV7-9|.|TRBJ2-2
TGTGCCAGCAGCTTAGAGGTCGGGGAGCTGTTTTTT
CASSLEVGELFF
>.|TRBV7-2|once|TRBJ2-5
TGTGCCAGCAGCTTGTCGGATCGGGTAGAGACCCAGTACTTC
CASSLSDRVETQYF
>.|TRBV2|.|TRBJ1-1
TGTGCCAGCAGAACAAACCTTGCTTGGGCAGCCAAGAACACTGAAGCTTTCTTT
CASRTNLAWAAKNTEAFF
>.|TRBV6-5|few|TRBJ2-5
TGTGCCAGCAGTTACCTAACACAGCAAGAGACCCAGTACTTC
CASSYLTQQETQYF
>TRBD1|TRBV5-6|.|TRBJ1-1
TGTGCCAGCAGCTTACAGGGGGCGCAGTACACTGAAGCTTTCTTT
CASSLQGAQYTEAFF
>.|TRBV1|.|TRBJ1-1
TGCACCAGCAGCGGTCGCCGATCCAGGGGTACTGAAGCTTTCTTT
CTSSGRRSRGTEAFF
>.|TRBV9|.|TRBJ2-1
TGTGCCAGCAGCGTATCTTCAGGGATTTCCCTAGGTGAGCAGTTCTTC
CASSVSSGISLGEQFF
>TRBD1|TRBV5-5|few|TRBJ2-1
TGTGCCAGCAGCTTGGAATTTGAGGCAGGGGGCTACGATGAGCAGTTCTTC
CASSLEFEAGGYDEQFF
>.|TRBV5-6|.|TRBJ1-4
TGTGCCAGCAGCCTAACAGGCGCAACTAATGAAAAACTGTTTTTT
CASSLTGATNEKLFF
>TRBD1|TRBV9|few|TRBJ1-2
TGTGCCAGCAGCCCCGGACAGGGGGCAAACTATGGCTACACCTTC
CASSPGQGANYGYTF
>.|TRBV7-2|.|TRBJ2-1
TGTGCCAGCAGCGTAAATGTGGGTTACAATGAGCAGTTCTTC
CASSVNVGYNEQFF
>TRBD1|TRBV5-1|.|TRBJ2-2
TGCGCCAGCAGCGGACAGGATACCGGGGAGCTGTTTTTT
CASSGQDTGELFF
>.|TRBV5-5|few|TRBJ2-3
TGTGCCAGCAGCTCGTATATAGGGGGGGCAGGCACAGATACGCAGTATTTT
CASSSYIGGAGTDTQYF
>.|TRBV7-2|few|TRBJ1-2
TGTGCCAGCAGCACCCCGGGACACCTCTATGGCTACACCTTC
CASSTPGHLYGYTF
>.|TRBV6-6|few|TRBJ2-2
TGTGCCAGCACCACTCCGAAGCCCGTGAACACCGGGGAGCTGTTTTTT
CASTTPKPVNTGELFF
>TRBD1|TRBV6-1|.|TRBJ1-5
TGTGCCAGCAGTGAAGAACCGGGACAGGGGACGGTATACTATCAGCCCCAGCATTTT
CASSEEPGQGTVYYQPQHF
>.|TRBV18|.|TRBJ1-1
TGTGCCAGCTCTCACGGGACGGTGAACACTGAAGCTTTCTTT
CASSHGTVNTEAFF
>.|TRBV7-9|.|TRBJ2-3
TGTGCCAGCAGCCCCGGGCAAGATACGCAGTATTTT
CASSPGQDTQYF
>.|TRBV28|few|TRBJ2-2
TGTGCCAGCGGGGGAGATACCGGGGAGCTGTTTTTT
CASGGDTGELFF
>.|TRBV7-9|few|TRBJ2-7
TGTGCCAGCAGCTTAGTTGGCAGCCCCTACGAGCAGTACTTC
CASSLVGSPYEQYF
>TRBD2|TRBV5-6|few|TRBJ2-2
TGTGCCAGCAGCCCCTGGACTAGCGGCCCGACCCCGAACACCGGGGAGCTGTTTTTT
CASSPWTSGPTPNTGELFF
>TRBD2|TRBV6-4|few|TRBJ2-1
TGTGCCAGCAGTGATGGGACTAGCACCCATGAGCAGTTCTTC
CASSDGTSTHEQFF
>TRBD1|TRBV9|few|TRBJ2-7
TGTGCCAGCAGCCCAGAGACAGGGAGAGGCTACGAGCAGTACTTC
CASSPETGRGYEQYF
>TRBD2|TRBV7-2|few|TRBJ2-7
TGTGCCAGCAGCTTAGAGGGGACTAGCGGGGTATCCTACGAGCAGTACTTC
CASSLEGTSGVSYEQYF
>.|TRBV7-2|.|TRBJ1-6
TGTGCCAGCAGCCCTCGGGACGCCTCCGAATCACCCCTCCACTTT
CASSPRDASESPLHF
>.|TRBV28|many|TRBJ2-2
TGTGCCAGCAGTTTGTCAGGCAACACCGGGGAGCTGTTTTTT
CASSLSGNTGELFF
>.|TRBV25-1|few|TRBJ2-3
TGTGCCAGCAGTGAATCTCGTGGCACAGATACGCAGTATTTT
CASSESRGTDTQYF
>.|TRBV18|few|TRBJ1-3
TGTGCCAGCTCACCTACGGGGCAGGGCTCTGGAAACACCATATATTTT
CASSPTGQGSGNTIYF